Below are 25 T cell receptor beta chains sequenced from a single sample in a study of T-cell reconstitution after alpha-beta-depleted transplantation in children. Construction of the TCRbeta library involved unique molecular identifiers. TCRdb recomputed calls from the PCR reads with MiXCR, one row per CDR3 protein. The table lists just over 950,000 distinct CDR3 sequences, less than 30% of them singletons, with 28% in the top ten. Sample: PBMCs, mostly from graft donor cells, taken 360 days after TCRalphabeta/CD19-depleted stem cell transplant. These receptors came from a boy in the first two years of life who had a stem cell transplant for SCID, so the T cells may come from the graft donor.

The chain combines TRBV12-3 or TRBV12-4 with TRBJ2-5; possible D gene TRBD2, 5 bases. V dropped 6 bases and J dropped 4 bases, with 9 bases sitting between them. The CDR3 runs 12 residues. The CDR3, as DNA: TGTGCCAGCAGATCACTAGGAGAGACCCAGTACTTC. It specifies CASRSLGETQYF.

The chain recombines TRBV5-6 with TRBJ2-3; 9 bases fit TRBD2. J was trimmed by 6 bases and V by 0 bases; bases with no gene match: 8. CDR1 SGHDT and CDR2 YYEEEE come from the germline V gene. This CDR3 is built from 16 residues. The CDR3 region is CASSLDISGSGDTQYF. CDR3 in DNA: TGTGCCAGCAGCTTGGATATTAGCGGGAGTGGGGATACGCAGTATTTT.

The V gene is TRBV28, the J gene TRBJ1-1; 7 bases fit TRBD1. V shed 3 bases and J 9 bases; nucleotides not matched to a gene: 10. The CDR3 is 14 residues long. CDR1 is MDHEN, CDR2 SYDVKM, per germline. CDR3 sequence (DNA): TGTGCCAGCAGTTTCGGTCAGGGGGAAGGTAAAGCTTTCTTT. This sequence encodes CASSFGQGEGKAFF.

This clonotype was found a few times. This chain joins TRBV5-1 and TRBJ1-1; tentative D call: TRBD1 (6 bases). Trimming shortened V by 7 bases and J by 0 bases, and 10 bases separated the two germline ends. Germline-derived CDR1 and CDR2 are SGHRS and YFSETQ. CDR3 length equals 13 residues. CDR3 loop: CASHGQMNTEAFF. The CDR3 DNA is TGCGCCAGCCACGGACAGATGAACACTGAAGCTTTCTTT.

V usage is TRBV20-1 and J usage is TRBJ1-3; D might be TRBD1 (6 bases). V lost 3 bases and J lost 3, with 15 bases in between. The germline gives CDR1 DFQATT, CDR2 SNEGSKA (reference sequence). There are 15 residues in the CDR3. DNA of the CDR3: TGCAGTGCTAGCGCGTCGAGGACAGTTGGAAACACCATATATTTT. Encoded protein: CSASASRTVGNTIYF.

The gene calls are TRBV27 and TRBJ1-1; the D gene is possibly TRBD1 (5 bases). CDR3 length: 17 residues. Trimming stripped 4 bases from V and 6 bases from J, with 24 bases between. From germline, CDR1 is MNHEY and CDR2 SMNVEV (reference sequence). CDR3 nucleotides: TGTGCCAGCAGTTGGGGATTAGGGGTCCGGGCGAGGGCTGAAGCTTTCTTT. Translation: CASSWGLGVRARAEAFF.

V usage is TRBV20-1 and J usage is TRBJ2-1; 10 bases align to TRBD1. Germline CDR1 is DFQATT and CDR2 is SNEGSKA (reference sequence). The CDR3 runs 15 residues. V dropped 3 bases and J dropped 2; count of bases not matched to a gene: 4. Here the CDR3 reads CSASRDRGAYNEQFF. The CDR3 DNA reads as TGCAGTGCTAGCCGGGACAGGGGCGCCTACAATGAGCAGTTCTTC.

The V call is TRBV4-1, the J call TRBJ2-1; no clear D. The CDR3 is 16 amino acids. V was clipped by 0 bases and J by 4 bases, with 13 bases between them. Germline CDR1 MGHRA, CDR2 YSYEKL. CDR3 in DNA: TGCGCCAGCAGCCAAGAAGGGTACCAGATTTACAATGAGCAGTTCTTC. It is translated as CASSQEGYQIYNEQFF.

V and J are TRBV7-9 and TRBJ1-1, with a weak D call TRBD1 (5 bases). This CDR3 comprises 13 residues. Trimming removed 5 bases at V and 8 bases at J, with 15 bases between. Germline V CDR1 and CDR2: SEHNR, FQNEAQ (reference sequence). CDR3 loop: CASSPQGQIEAFF. CDR3 nucleotides: TGTGCCAGCAGCCCCCAGGGCCAGATAGAAGCTTTCTTT.

In this sample, this clonotype turned up a few times. The V gene is TRBV15, the J gene TRBJ2-1, with D perhaps TRBD2 (6 bases). This CDR3 spans 15 amino acids. From germline, CDR1 is LNHNV and CDR2 YYDKDF (reference sequence). V was pared by 1 base and J by 2 bases, with 9 bases between. The CDR3 bases are TGTGCCACCAGCAGAGTCTCGGGGGCCTACAATGAGCAGTTCTTC. This gives the protein CATSRVSGAYNEQFF.

This chain uses TRBV12-3 or TRBV12-4 with TRBJ2-3, with D perhaps TRBD1 (5 bases). V lost 7 bases to trimming and J lost 3 bases, with 14 bases between them. The CDR3 loop spans 14 amino acids. CDR3 loop: CASTQGSTTDTQYF. Written as DNA, the CDR3 is TGTGCCAGCACCCAGGGCTCGACTACAGATACGCAGTATTTT.

The chain combines TRBV20-1 with TRBJ1-1; TRBD1 matches 10 bases. The CDR3 is 15 residues long. In germline, CDR1 is DFQATT, CDR2 SNEGSKA (reference sequence). The trim removed 1 base at V and 3 bases at J, leaving 5 bases unmatched. The DNA for the CDR3 is TGCAGTGCTAGAGTTACCGGGACAGGGGACACTGAAGCTTTCTTT. Translation gives CSARVTGTGDTEAFF.

The V and J genes are TRBV20-1 and TRBJ2-5; perhaps TRBD1 as D (5 bases). The germline V gene has CDR1 DFQATT and CDR2 SNEGSKA (reference sequence). The CDR3 covers 14 residues. V gave up 6 bases and J gave up 5 bases, with 19 bases separating them. This CDR3 is CSADPGGAGETQYF. The CDR3 coding sequence is TGCAGTGCAGACCCCGGTGGGGCAGGCGAGACCCAGTACTTC.

The chain employs TRBV24-1 and TRBJ2-3; D is unresolved. The CDR3 has 14 residues. Germline CDR1 is KGHDR and CDR2 is SFDVKD. Trimming took off 4 bases at V and 2 bases at J, with 9 bases between the two ends. DNA of the CDR3: TGTGCCACCAGTGACCCAGTTGCCACAGATACGCAGTATTTT. Amino acid sequence: CATSDPVATDTQYF.

This chain connects TRBV4-3 to TRBJ1-6; the D is unclear. The CDR3 has 16 residues. Germline assignment: CDR1 LGHNA and CDR2 YSLEER. V was pared by 0 bases and J by 2 bases, with 8 bases between. The CDR3 sequence: CASSQEAGPYNSPLHF. The DNA for the CDR3 is TGCGCCAGCAGCCAAGAGGCGGGTCCCTATAATTCACCCCTCCACTTT.

This clonotype was recorded only once. The V gene is TRBV6-2 or TRBV6-3, the J gene TRBJ1-6; D not certain. This CDR3 is built from 13 residues. CDR1 is MNHEY and CDR2 is SVGEGT in the germline V gene. V dropped 4 bases and J dropped 12 bases, with 13 bases sitting between them. CDR3 protein: CASSLSGKGPLHF. CDR3 nucleotides: TGTGCCAGCAGTTTGTCGGGCAAGGGACCCCTCCACTTT.

The V gene is TRBV7-9, the J gene TRBJ2-7; a weak D match, TRBD2 (5 bases). CDR3 size: 14 residues. In germline, CDR1 is SEHNR, CDR2 FQNEAQ (reference sequence). Trimming removed 6 bases from V and 2 bases from J, with 14 bases in between. CDR3 residues: CASRPPGETYEQYF. The DNA for the CDR3 is TGTGCCAGCAGGCCACCCGGGGAAACCTACGAGCAGTACTTC.

V gene TRBV4-3 combines with J gene TRBJ1-2; maybe TRBD1 (5 bases). Trimming cost V 4 bases and J 4 bases, with 19 bases left between them. In germline, CDR1 is LGHNA, CDR2 YSLEER. The CDR3 sequence is 16 residues long. CDR3: CASSRGTQGYVYGYTF. CDR3 in DNA: TGCGCCAGCAGCCGAGGGACTCAGGGCTACGTCTATGGCTACACCTTC.

This clonotype was observed a handful of times. V gene TRBV11-1 combines with J gene TRBJ2-1; 10 nucleotides align to TRBD1. CDR1 is SGHAT, CDR2 FQDESV, per germline (reference sequence). V shed 5 bases and J 5 bases; nucleotides not matched to a gene: 6. There are 15 residues in the CDR3. The CDR3 loop reads CASSETGGVDNEQFF. The CDR3 bases are TGTGCCAGCAGCGAGACAGGGGGCGTAGACAATGAGCAGTTCTTC.

The CDR3 protein is CASSFTSGQNTGELFF. CDR3 nucleotide sequence: TGCGCCAGCAGCTTCACTAGCGGGCAGAACACCGGGGAGCTGTTTTTT. The chain carries TRBV5-1 and TRBJ2-2; 9 nucleotides align to TRBD2. J gave up 1 base and V 2 bases, and 3 bases lay outside the gene matches. The CDR3 totals 16 residues. CDR1 is SGHRS, CDR2 YFSETQ, per germline.

The chain is built from TRBV20-1 and TRBJ2-2; a weak D match, TRBD2 (6 bases). This CDR3 comprises 14 residues. The V gene's germline CDR1 is DFQATT and CDR2 SNEGSKA (reference sequence). The CDR3 DNA sequence: TGCAGCGTCAAACGCGGGGTTAACACCGGGGAGCTGTTTTTT. Encoded protein: CSVKRGVNTGELFF.

This clonotype was recorded a few times. The J gene is TRBJ2-5, the V gene TRBV12-3 or TRBV12-4, with 7 bases fitting TRBD1. This CDR3 contains 16 residues. The junction had 14 bases not matched to a gene; V was cut back by 10 bases and J by 0 bases. Here the CDR3 reads CAKKGATGPDQETQYF. Written as DNA, the CDR3 is TGTGCCAAAAAGGGGGCGACAGGGCCCGACCAAGAGACCCAGTACTTC.

This clonotype has only one observation. Sequence at one end of the junction differs from germline and may be a read error. This chain joins TRBV20-1 and TRBJ2-6; 7 bases align to TRBD2. The germline CDR1 and CDR2 sequences are DFQATT and SNEGSKA (reference sequence). This CDR3 comprises 16 residues. CDR3 DNA: TGCTGTGCTAGCGGTCAGTTTCGCTCTGGGGCCAACGTCCTGACTTTC. It is translated as CCASGQFRSGANVLTF.

The J gene is TRBJ1-4, the V gene TRBV12-3 or TRBV12-4; TRBD1 might be the D (6 bases). This CDR3 comprises 14 residues. Trimming left V 7 bases short and J 8 bases short, with 17 bases between. The CDR3 here is CASKHGDINEKLFF. CDR3 bases: TGTGCCAGCAAGCACGGGGACATAAACGAAAAACTGTTTTTT.

This clonotype was recorded a few times. The chain combines TRBV10-3 with TRBJ2-1, with 9 bases that match TRBD2. The CDR3 spans 15 residues. Germline V lookup: CDR1 ENHRY, CDR2 SYGVKD. Trimming cost V 8 bases and J 8 bases; bases outside gene matches: 13. Here the CDR3 reads CAISGAGGLRYEQFF. Here the CDR3 DNA reads TGTGCCATCTCGGGCGCGGGGGGGCTGCGTTATGAGCAGTTCTTC.